This is a list of T cell receptor beta chains from one sample in a study of identical twins. In TCRdb, the 5' RACE reads were re-called with MiXCR into one record per CDR3 protein. In the table there are some 710,000 distinct CDR3 sequences, over 5% of which are singletons. The sample was naive T cells sorted from blood. These receptors all come from a man between 18 and 35 years old in good health. CDR3s include the opening cysteine and the closing phenylalanine or tryptophan. The D gene is left open where the match is weak. Some rows have no size entry. The others give once, few or many, or a class for an expanded clone.

D gene: NA; V gene: TRBV7-7; J gene: TRBJ2-5; clone size: many; CDR3 protein: CASSLGPGLTLWETQYF; CDR3 DNA: TGTGCCAGCAGCTTAGGTCCCGGGCTCACCCTTTGGGAGACCCAGTACTTC
D gene: TRBD1; V gene: TRBV20-1; J gene: TRBJ2-1; clone size: few; CDR3 protein: CSARGTGDSSYNEQFF; CDR3 DNA: TGCAGTGCTAGGGGGACAGGGGATAGCTCCTACAATGAGCAGTTCTTC
D gene: NA; V gene: TRBV18; J gene: TRBJ2-3; clone size: many; CDR3 protein: CASSPESTDTQYF; CDR3 DNA: TGTGCCAGCTCACCAGAAAGCACAGATACGCAGTATTTT
D gene: NA; V gene: TRBV6-2/TRBV6-3; J gene: TRBJ2-1; clone size: few; CDR3 protein: CASSRLGPDEQFF; CDR3 DNA: TGTGCCAGCAGTCGACTAGGTCCGGATGAGCAGTTCTTC
D gene: NA; V gene: TRBV5-1; J gene: TRBJ1-1; clone size: NA; CDR3 protein: CASSLGGAGEAFF; CDR3 DNA: TGCGCCAGCAGCTTGGGGGGGGCCGGTGAAGCTTTCTTT
D gene: NA; V gene: TRBV3-1; J gene: TRBJ2-2; clone size: many; CDR3 protein: CASSRDMNTGELFF; CDR3 DNA: TGTGCCAGCAGCCGGGACATGAACACCGGGGAGCTGTTTTTT
D gene: NA; V gene: TRBV30; J gene: TRBJ2-5; clone size: few; CDR3 protein: CAWTSALSRIKETQYF; CDR3 DNA: TGTGCCTGGACCAGCGCTCTCTCTCGAATAAAAGAGACCCAGTACTTC
D gene: NA; V gene: TRBV20-1; J gene: TRBJ2-1; clone size: many; CDR3 protein: CSATSRGAALPYEQFF; CDR3 DNA: TGCAGTGCTACAAGTCGAGGAGCGGCACTCCCCTATGAGCAGTTCTTC
D gene: TRBD1; V gene: TRBV4-3; J gene: TRBJ2-1; clone size: few; CDR3 protein: CASSQDSGQGGNEQFF; CDR3 DNA: TGCGCCAGCAGCCAAGATTCCGGACAGGGGGGCAATGAGCAGTTCTTC
D gene: TRBD2; V gene: TRBV5-6; J gene: TRBJ2-5; clone size: NA; CDR3 protein: CASRSVGGPGETQYF; CDR3 DNA: TGTGCCAGCAGGTCCGTGGGAGGGCCTGGAGAGACCCAGTACTTC
D gene: NA; V gene: TRBV10-2; J gene: TRBJ2-1; clone size: many; CDR3 protein: CASSGGTESSYNEQFF; CDR3 DNA: TGCGCCAGCAGTGGCGGGACAGAGAGCTCCTACAATGAGCAGTTCTTC
D gene: NA; V gene: TRBV7-2; J gene: TRBJ2-7; clone size: NA; CDR3 protein: CASSQSLGGQAEQYF; CDR3 DNA: TGTGCCAGCAGCCAAAGTTTGGGGGGCCAGGCCGAGCAGTACTTC
D gene: NA; V gene: TRBV4-2; J gene: TRBJ2-7; clone size: few; CDR3 protein: CASSQTRWGYEQYF; CDR3 DNA: TGTGCCAGCAGCCAGACTCGCTGGGGGTACGAGCAGTACTTC
D gene: NA; V gene: TRBV28; J gene: TRBJ2-1; clone size: NA; CDR3 protein: CASRRDLGLSYNEQFF; CDR3 DNA: TGTGCCAGCAGGCGGGACTTGGGACTCTCCTACAATGAGCAGTTCTTC
D gene: NA; V gene: TRBV20-1; J gene: TRBJ2-5; clone size: many; CDR3 protein: CSARDLQGPETQYF; CDR3 DNA: TGCAGTGCTAGAGATTTACAGGGTCCGGAGACCCAGTACTTC
D gene: NA; V gene: TRBV20-1; J gene: TRBJ2-2; clone size: many; CDR3 protein: CSASDREGNTGELFF; CDR3 DNA: TGCAGTGCTAGTGACAGGGAGGGGAACACCGGGGAGCTGTTTTTT